A single sample gave rise to the 20 T cell receptor beta chains below, sequenced in a study of response to subunit inactivated influenza vaccine. TCRdb re-derived calls from the RT-PCR reads in MiXCR, one entry per CDR3 protein. The sample has 610,000 or so distinct CDR3 sequences, approximately 15% seen once. The sample here was PBMCs from blood, taken 11 to 12 days after vaccination. These receptors came from a man aged 45-60 years who received an inactivated influenza vaccine.

The rearrangement uses TRBV3-1 and TRBJ2-5; perhaps D is TRBD1 or TRBD2 (6 bases each). The germline V gene encodes CDR1 LGHDT and CDR2 YNNKEL (reference sequence). The CDR3 loop spans 14 amino acids. Trimming took off 4 bases at V and 5 bases at J, with 14 bases between the two ends. The CDR3 loop reads CASSRGAPSETQYF. In DNA form, the CDR3 reads TGTGCCAGCAGCCGGGGGGCGCCATCGGAGACCCAGTACTTC.

This clonotype was seen a handful of times. V gene TRBV2 combines with J gene TRBJ2-3; no clear D gene. CDR1 SNHLY and CDR2 FYNNEI come from the germline V gene. V gave up 11 bases and J gave up 10 bases, with 13 bases separating them. CDR3 length equals 10 residues. The CDR3 bases are TGTGCCGCGCCATTCCCTCCGCAGTATTTT. This gives the protein CAAPFPPQYF.

This chain joins TRBV7-8 and TRBJ2-5, with D uncertain. Trimming removed 5 bases at V and 3 bases at J, with 13 bases between. CDR1 is SGHVS and CDR2 is FQNEAQ in the germline V gene. The CDR3 is 14 amino acids. Here the CDR3 reads CASSPRFEEETQYF. In DNA form, the CDR3 reads TGTGCCAGCAGCCCCCGGTTTGAGGAAGAGACCCAGTACTTC. The full variable domain, completed using reference TRBV7-8 and TRBJ2-5, is GAGVSQSPRYKVAKRGQDVALRCDPISGHVSLFWYQQALGQGPEFLTYFQNEAQLDKSGLPSDRFFAERPEGSVSTLKIQRTQQEDSAVYLCASSPRFEEETQYFGPGTRLLVL.

This clonotype was seen more than once but under ten times. V is TRBV5-8 and J is TRBJ2-5; a possible D gene is TRBD2 (5 bases). CDR1 is SGHTS and CDR2 is YDEGEE in the germline V gene. The V end lost 4 bases, the J end lost 5 bases, and 18 bases lay between the germline ends. This CDR3 has 15 amino acids. This CDR3 is CASSLETGSGETQYF. The CDR3 region has the DNA TGTGCCAGCAGCCTAGAGACCGGTTCGGGGGAGACCCAGTACTTC.

A few counts support this clonotype. The J gene is TRBJ2-7, the V gene TRBV24-1; possibly TRBD1 for D (6 bases). Trimming left V 3 bases short and J 6 bases short, with 11 bases between. Germline V gene lookup returns CDR1 KGHDR and CDR2 SFDVKD. The CDR3 loop spans 13 amino acids. The CDR3 loop reads CATSDHRAGEQYF. The CDR3 nucleotides read TGTGCCACCAGTGATCACAGGGCTGGCGAGCAGTACTTC.

A few counts support this clonotype. The chain carries TRBV10-3 and TRBJ1-6; D is perhaps TRBD1 (5 bases). Germline V gene sequence: CDR1 ENHRY, CDR2 SYGVKD. V shed 3 bases and J shed 7 bases, with 10 bases lying between them. This CDR3 is 14 amino acids long. As DNA, the CDR3 is TGTGCCATCAGTGATTCAGGGACGAATTCACCCCTCCACTTT. This translates into CAISDSGTNSPLHF.

The chain has TRBV7-2 and TRBJ2-3, with no clear D. Between the trimmed V and J ends, which lost 0 bases and 3 bases, there was a span of 7 bases. There are 14 residues in the CDR3. Per the germline V gene, CDR1 is SGHTA and CDR2 is FQGNSA. CDR3 sequence (DNA): TGTGCCAGCAGCTTAGCGCCTAAAACAGATACGCAGTATTTT. Translating it yields CASSLAPKTDTQYF. Complete variable domain (other parts from reference TRBV7-2 and TRBJ2-3): GAGVSQSPSNKVTEKGKDVELRCDPISGHTALYWYRQSLGQGLEFLIYFQGNSAPDKSGLPSDRFSAERTGGSVSTLTIQRTQQEDSAVYLCASSLAPKTDTQYFGPGTRLTVL.

A few counts support this clonotype. The CDR3 bases are TGTGCCAGCAGCCAGGACCTCAATGAGCAGTTCTTC. It specifies CASSQDLNEQFF. The chain employs TRBV5-6 and TRBJ2-1; no definite D call. Trimming took off 4 bases at V and 6 bases at J, with 8 bases between the two ends. The CDR3 consists of 12 residues. In germline, CDR1 is SGHDT, CDR2 YYEEEE.

This clonotype came up a few times. The chain combines TRBV5-1 with TRBJ2-3, with 9 positions matching TRBD2. Germline CDR1 reads SGHRS; CDR2 reads YFSETQ. This CDR3 spans 16 amino acids. V dropped 4 bases and J dropped 2; count of bases not matched to a gene: 8. This CDR3 reads CASSLLAGITTDTQYF. CDR3 sequence (DNA): TGCGCCAGCAGCCTCCTAGCGGGAATAACCACAGATACGCAGTATTTT.

There are a few counts of this clonotype. The V call is TRBV12-3 or TRBV12-4, the J call TRBJ2-7; D call uncertain. Deletions cut 0 bases from V and 2 bases from J, with 5 bases between. The CDR3 consists of 13 residues. The CDR3 loop is CASSLADTYEQYF. The CDR3 DNA follows: TGTGCCAGCAGTTTAGCTGATACCTACGAGCAGTACTTC.

This rearrangement joins TRBV7-8 to TRBJ2-3, with D possibly being TRBD2 (6 bases). Germline V gene sequence: CDR1 SGHVS, CDR2 FQNEAQ. This CDR3 is built from 17 residues. Trimming shortened V by 1 base and J by 3 bases, and 17 bases separated the two germline ends. CDR3 nucleotides: TGTGCCAGCAGCTTAGATGGGGGGATTTTAGCAACAGATACGCAGTATTTT. Translated: CASSLDGGILATDTQYF.

V usage is TRBV24-1 and J usage is TRBJ2-1, with TRBD2 identical over 7 bases. Germline loops: CDR1 KGHDR, CDR2 SFDVKD. CDR3 length equals 14 residues. The J segment lost 4 bases and the V segment lost 4 bases, leaving 3 bases of the junction unmatched. The CDR3 coding sequence is TGTGCCACCAGTGACGGGGGGACTTACAATGAGCAGTTCTTC. This gives the protein CATSDGGTYNEQFF.

This clonotype was observed many times. This rearrangement joins TRBV7-9 to TRBJ2-7; a possible D gene is TRBD1 (6 bases). The CDR3 loop spans 14 amino acids. CDR1 SEHNR and CDR2 FQNEAQ come from the germline V gene (reference sequence). V gave up 4 bases and J gave up 2 bases, with 12 bases separating them. The CDR3 DNA is TGTGCCAGCAGCTCTAAGGGGGTCACCTACGAGCAGTACTTC. The encoded protein is CASSSKGVTYEQYF.

This clonotype was counted a few times. The chain employs TRBV29-1 and TRBJ2-7; perhaps TRBD1 as D (5 bases). Trimming left V 3 bases short and J 2 bases short, with 17 bases between. Per the germline V gene, CDR1 is SQVTM and CDR2 is ANQGSEA. CDR3 size: 15 residues. The CDR3 loop reads CSVDSQGKGTYEQYF. CDR3 in DNA: TGCAGCGTTGACTCTCAGGGAAAGGGAACCTACGAGCAGTACTTC.

The CDR3 sequence is CASSEERSSYEQYF. The DNA for the CDR3 is TGTGCCAGCAGTGAGGAGCGGAGCTCCTACGAGCAGTACTTC. The V and J genes are TRBV2 and TRBJ2-7, with a tentative D call TRBD2 (5 bases). CDR3 length: 14 amino acids. Germline V gene data show CDR1 as SNHLY and CDR2 as FYNNEI. The V end lost 3 bases, the J end lost 0 bases, and 9 bases lay between the germline ends.

Comments on this clonotype: An end of the junction differs from the germline gene, which may be a read error. The rearrangement links TRBV11-2 to TRBJ2-5; the D gene is possibly TRBD1 (5 bases). The CDR3 contains 17 residues. CDR1 is SGHAT and CDR2 is FQNNGV in the germline V gene. The DNA for the CDR3 is TGTGCCGGCAGCTTTTCCTGGCAGGGAACCTCGGGAGAGACCCAGTACTTC. Translating it yields CAGSFSWQGTSGETQYF.

This clonotype has ten or more counts. V and J are TRBV20-1 and TRBJ1-1; TRBD1 matches at 7 bases. The germline V gene encodes CDR1 DFQATT and CDR2 SNEGSKA (reference sequence). The CDR3 is 12 residues long. V was clipped by 5 bases and J by 5 bases; unmatched bases: 5. DNA of the CDR3: TGCAGTGCTGAAGACAGGGTAACTGAAGCTTTCTTT. Translation: CSAEDRVTEAFF.

The chain employs TRBV7-9 and TRBJ2-7, with no clear D. CDR3 length: 14 residues. V lost 3 bases, J lost 4 bases, and 13 bases lay in between. Germline V gene sequence: CDR1 SEHNR, CDR2 FQNEAQ (reference sequence). The CDR3 region is CASSFGRLGYEQYF. As DNA, the CDR3 is TGTGCCAGCAGCTTCGGAAGGCTCGGGTACGAGCAGTACTTC. The full variable domain, completed using reference TRBV7-9 and TRBJ2-7, is DTGVSQNPRHKITKRGQNVTFRCDPISEHNRLYWYRQTLGQGPEFLTYFQNEAQLEKSRLLSDRFSAERPKGSFSTLEIQRTEQGDSAMYLCASSFGRLGYEQYFGPGTRLTVT.

This clonotype was detected only a few times. This chain joins TRBV7-2 and TRBJ2-3; the D is unclear. This CDR3 is 12 amino acids long. V was trimmed by 1 base and J by 7 bases, leaving 6 bases between them. CDR1 is SGHTA, CDR2 FQGNSA, per germline. This CDR3 reads CASSLGSNTQYF. DNA of the CDR3: TGTGCCAGCAGCTTAGGGTCAAATACGCAGTATTTT. Based on the CDR3 plus reference TRBV7-2 and TRBJ2-3, the full variable domain is GAGVSQSPSNKVTEKGKDVELRCDPISGHTALYWYRQSLGQGLEFLIYFQGNSAPDKSGLPSDRFSAERTGGSVSTLTIQRTQQEDSAVYLCASSLGSNTQYFGPGTRLTVL.

The CDR3 protein is CASSYPCEQYF. For the CDR3, the DNA is TGTGCCAGCAGTTATCCCTGCGAGCAGTACTTC. This rearrangement joins TRBV6-5 to TRBJ2-7, with D unclear. Trimming left V 3 bases short and J 6 bases short, with 6 bases between. Germline V lookup: CDR1 MNHEY, CDR2 SVGAGI. This CDR3 contains 11 residues.